This TCR beta chain was observed in a study of control samples from healthy donors and cancer patients. Using immunoSEQ multiplex PCR, the repertoire was profiled, and TCRdb retains in-frame clones only, with some absent. The sample lists tens of thousands of clones, roughly 93% seen once, with 2.8% in the top ten. Germline V gene data show CDR1 as SGHDN and CDR2 as FVKESK. The V end was cut by 2 bases, the J end by 4 bases, with 11 bases between. The CDR3 loop spans 14 amino acids. The TCR comes from a woman aged 25 to 45 in good health. The gene calls are TRBV14 and TRBJ1-1; D is unclear. Sequences were obtained from blood. CDR3 sequence (DNA): TGTGCCAGCAGCCAATGGATGCGGGGCACTGAAGCTTTCTTT. This gives the protein CASSQWMRGTEAFF.